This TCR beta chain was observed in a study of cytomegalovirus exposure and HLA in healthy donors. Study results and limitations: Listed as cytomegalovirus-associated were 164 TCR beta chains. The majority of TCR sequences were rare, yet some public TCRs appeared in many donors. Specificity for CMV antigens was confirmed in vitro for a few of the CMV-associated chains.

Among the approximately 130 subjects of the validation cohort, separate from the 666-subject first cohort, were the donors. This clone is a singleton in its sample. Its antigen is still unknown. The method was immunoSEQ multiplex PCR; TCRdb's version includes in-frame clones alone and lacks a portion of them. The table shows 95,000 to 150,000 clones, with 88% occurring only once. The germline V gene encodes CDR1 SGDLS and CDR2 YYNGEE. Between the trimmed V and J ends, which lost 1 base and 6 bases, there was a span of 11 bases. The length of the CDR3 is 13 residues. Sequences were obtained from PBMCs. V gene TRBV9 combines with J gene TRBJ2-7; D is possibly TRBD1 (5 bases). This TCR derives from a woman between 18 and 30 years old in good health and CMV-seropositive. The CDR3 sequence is CASSVRQGFEQYF. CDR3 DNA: TGTGCCAGCAGCGTAAGGCAGGGTTTCGAGCAGTACTTC.